The 8 T cell receptor beta chains presented below share a single source sample, sequenced in a study of blood T cell repertoires in COVID-19. Produced via immunoSEQ multiplex PCR; TCRdb's table is partial and in-frame only. The data show about 140,000 clones, approximately 80% seen once. Sequencing was performed on peripheral blood. All receptors come from a human donor in a cohort sampled during active COVID-19.

CDR3 nucleotide sequence: TGTGCCAGCAGCGTAGCCCGAGGTGCTGGGGCCAACGTCCTGACTTTC. Residues: CASSVARGAGANVLTF. The rearrangement joins TRBV9 to TRBJ2-6; no definite D call. The CDR3 sequence is 16 residues long. Germline assignment: CDR1 SGDLS and CDR2 YYNGEE. Trimming took off 0 bases at V and 2 bases at J, with 9 bases between the two ends.

This clone was found a few times. This rearrangement joins TRBV6-5 to TRBJ1-2, with 8 bases fitting TRBD1. Unmatched junction bases numbered 10, after V lost 2 bases and J lost 5 bases. The germline gives CDR1 MNHEY, CDR2 SVGAGI. CDR3 size: 16 residues. The CDR3 loop is CASSYVRTGGNYGYTF. The CDR3 nucleotides are TGTGCCAGCAGTTACGTCAGAACAGGGGGTAATTATGGCTACACCTTC.

The chain carries TRBV7-2 and TRBJ2-1; unclear D gene. Trimming left V 5 bases short and J 8 bases short, with 7 bases between. The CDR3 length is 11 residues. Germline CDR1 and CDR2: SGHTA and FQGNSA. The CDR3 bases are TGTGCCAGCAGCCCTCTAGATGAGCAGTTCTTC. This encodes CASSPLDEQFF.

V is TRBV27 and J is TRBJ2-7; TRBD2 agrees at 7 bases. CDR3 length equals 13 residues. V was clipped by 6 bases and J by 3 bases; unmatched bases: 5. Germline CDR1 is MNHEY and CDR2 is SMNVEV (reference sequence). CDR3 coding DNA: TGTGCCAGCAGAAGGACGGGGGGCTACGAGCAGTACTTC. Residues: CASRRTGGYEQYF.

The CDR3 spells CASSLAGSSTYFQYF. CDR3 in DNA: TGCGCCAGCAGCTTGGCCGGTAGTTCTACCTATTTCCAGTACTTC. The V call is TRBV5-1, the J call TRBJ2-5; the D is unclear. Germline V gene lookup returns CDR1 SGHRS and CDR2 YFSETQ. This CDR3 is built from 15 residues. V was cut by 0 bases and J by 10 bases, with 19 bases left in between.

The V call is TRBV7-3, the J call TRBJ2-7; perhaps TRBD1 as D (5 bases). V gave up 5 bases and J gave up 5 bases, with 19 bases separating them. Looked up from germline, CDR1 is SGHTA and CDR2 is FQGTGA. This CDR3 spans 15 amino acids. The CDR3 region is CASSQTGDNTNEQYF. CDR3 nucleotide sequence: TGTGCCAGCAGCCAAACAGGCGATAATACTAACGAGCAGTACTTC.

In its sample, this clone is large (0.1 to 1%). The chain links TRBV6-5 to TRBJ1-2, with 7 nucleotides matching TRBD1. Germline assignment: CDR1 MNHEY and CDR2 SVGAGI. The J segment lost 1 base and the V segment lost 0 bases, leaving 5 bases of the junction unmatched. The length of the CDR3 is 16 residues. The CDR3 DNA is TGTGCCAGCAGTTACTCGAGGGACAGAATTAACTATGGCTACACCTTC. Its protein is CASSYSRDRINYGYTF.

This chain connects TRBV4-1 to TRBJ2-2; possibly TRBD2 for D (7 bases). The CDR3 is made up of 14 amino acids. Germline assignment: CDR1 MGHRA and CDR2 YSYEKL. Trimming removed 4 bases from V and 6 bases from J, with 12 bases in between. CDR3 DNA: TGCGCCAGCAGCCTGAGAGGGGGGGCCGGGGAGCTGTTTTTT. Protein: CASSLRGGAGELFF.